One sample yielded the 27 T cell receptor beta chains listed below, sequenced in a study of a mutant IDH1 vaccine in newly diagnosed glioma. Measured with immunoSEQ multiplex PCR; TCRdb has only the in-frame clones, and not every one. Among 30,000 to 35,000 clones listed, over 60% were seen once. The time point denotes: baseline, week 1 (first vaccination visit). Treatment: pre-vaccination baseline after standard-of-care therapy. The sample was peripheral blood mononuclear cells (PBMCs), taken from a glioma patient treated with radiotherapy, temozolomide or both. These receptors all come from a man aged 45-65 years with glioma. Some clones in this sample may be carry-over from other donors' samples.

The chain links TRBV19 to TRBJ2-1; D is perhaps TRBD2 (6 bases). CDR3 length equals 14 residues. Germline CDR1 reads LNHDA; CDR2 reads SQIVND (reference sequence). Between the trimmed V and J ends, which lost 6 bases and 10 bases, there was a span of 19 bases. CDR3 in amino acids: CASSLRRVDDEQFF. The CDR3 DNA reads TGTGCCAGTAGCTTGAGGAGGGTAGACGACGAGCAGTTCTTC.

The rearrangement joins TRBV4-3 to TRBJ2-2; TRBD1 is a possible D gene (5 bases). From germline, CDR1 is LGHNA and CDR2 YSLEER. The CDR3 length is 21 residues. V lost 0 bases, J lost 5 bases, and 28 bases lay in between. The CDR3 loop reads CASSQEWRQLERERTTGELFF. CDR3 bases: TGCGCCAGCAGCCAAGAGTGGAGACAGCTTGAACGTGAGAGAACTACCGGGGAGCTGTTTTTT.

This clone was seen only a few times. This chain links TRBV7-2 with TRBJ1-1; maybe TRBD1 (5 bases). The V gene lost 5 bases and the J gene lost 4 bases, with 14 bases spanning the gap. Germline V gene lookup returns CDR1 SGHTA and CDR2 FQGNSA. CDR3 length equals 14 residues. The CDR3 sequence is CASSPSLGGTEAFF. CDR3 bases: TGTGCCAGCAGCCCAAGTTTGGGGGGCACTGAAGCTTTCTTT.

The rearrangement uses TRBV7-2 and TRBJ2-3, with TRBD2 identical over 11 bases. Germline V lookup: CDR1 SGHTA, CDR2 FQGNSA. Trimming at V came to 4 bases and at J to 6 bases, leaving 3 bases not matched to a gene. This CDR3 region has 14 residues. The CDR3 nucleotides are TGTGCCAGCAGCTCACTAGCGGGAGAGGATACGCAGTATTTT. It specifies CASSSLAGEDTQYF.

This chain uses TRBV2 with TRBJ1-2, with 8 bases fitting TRBD1. Germline V gene lookup returns CDR1 SNHLY and CDR2 FYNNEI. CDR3 size: 15 residues. The junction had 9 bases not matched to a gene; V was cut back by 5 bases and J by 4 bases. CDR3 sequence (DNA): TGTGCCAGCAGTCGACAGGGGCCGAGGAGCTATGGCTACACCTTC. It specifies CASSRQGPRSYGYTF. Using reference TRBV2 and TRBJ1-2 for the parts outside the CDR3, the full variable domain is EPEVTQTPSHQVTQMGQEVILRCVPISNHLYFYWYRQILGQKVEFLVSFYNNEISEKSEIFDDQFSVERPDGSNFTLKIRSTKLEDSAMYFCASSRQGPRSYGYTFGSGTRLTVV.

The rearrangement joins TRBV7-9 to TRBJ1-2, with D unresolved. Germline CDR1 SEHNR, CDR2 FQNEAQ (reference sequence). Trimming removed 6 bases from V and 5 bases from J, with 13 bases in between. CDR3 length: 13 amino acids. Here the CDR3 reads CASSFDWVYGYTF. Here the CDR3 DNA reads TGTGCCAGCAGTTTCGACTGGGTTTATGGCTACACCTTC.

This clone was picked up one time. This sequence joins TRBV7-9 and TRBJ2-2; D gene unclear. This CDR3 contains 13 residues. The germline CDR1 and CDR2 sequences are SEHNR and FQNEAQ (reference sequence). V was clipped by 1 base and J by 3 bases, with 3 bases between them. The CDR3: CASSLGYTGELFF. The CDR3 region has the DNA TGTGCCAGCAGCTTAGGTTACACCGGGGAGCTGTTTTTT. Together with reference TRBV7-9 and TRBJ2-2, the CDR3 gives the full variable domain: DTGVSQNPRHKITKRGQNVTFRCDPISEHNRLYWYRQTLGQGPEFLTYFQNEAQLEKSRLLSDRFSAERPKGSFSTLEIQRTEQGDSAMYLCASSLGYTGELFFGEGSRLTVL.

The V and J genes are TRBV28 and TRBJ1-2; D gene ambiguous. This CDR3 has 13 residues. Trimming shortened V by 4 bases and J by 4 bases, and 10 bases separated the two germline ends. Germline V gene data show CDR1 as MDHEN and CDR2 as SYDVKM. Here the CDR3 DNA reads TGTGCCAGCAGTTACCAGGAGTTCTATGGCTACACCTTC. It encodes CASSYQEFYGYTF.

The CDR3 DNA is TGTGCCAGCAGTTTCGGTATGAGAAATCAGCCCCAGCATTTT. The encoded protein is CASSFGMRNQPQHF. This chain joins TRBV27 and TRBJ1-5, with D unresolved. V lost 3 bases and J 4 bases, leaving 10 bases between the germline ends. Germline CDR1 and CDR2: MNHEY and SMNVEV (reference sequence). CDR3 length: 14 amino acids.

This chain links TRBV7-9 with TRBJ1-4; D call uncertain. This CDR3 region has 15 residues. With 1 base removed from V and 8 bases from J, the gap between germline ends came to 14 bases. Germline lookup yields CDR1 SEHNR and CDR2 FQNEAQ (reference sequence). DNA of the CDR3: TGTGCCAGCAGCTTAGATGGGAAGGGAGCCGAAAAACTGTTTTTT. This encodes CASSLDGKGAEKLFF.

The rearrangement uses TRBV5-4 and TRBJ1-1; D possibly corresponds to TRBD1 (6 bases). Germline loops: CDR1 SGHNT, CDR2 YYREEE (reference sequence). Deletions cut 5 bases from V and 0 bases from J, with 8 bases between. This CDR3 region has 13 residues. CDR3 nucleotide sequence: TGTGCCAGCAGGGGACACCTGAACACTGAAGCTTTCTTT. It translates to CASRGHLNTEAFF.

By sample share, this clone is medium-sized. The genes are TRBV19 and TRBJ1-1, with 8 nucleotides matching TRBD1. This CDR3 comprises 14 residues. Germline V gene data show CDR1 as LNHDA and CDR2 as SQIVND (reference sequence). With V trimmed by 4 bases and J by 4 bases, 5 bases remained unmatched. CDR3 protein: CASSRRTGITEAFF. CDR3 coding DNA: TGTGCCAGTAGTAGAAGGACAGGGATCACTGAAGCTTTCTTT.

The chain uses TRBV5-4 and TRBJ1-1, with D possibly being TRBD1 (6 bases). V was cut by 4 bases and J by 8 bases, with 15 bases left in between. The CDR3 covers 13 residues. Germline lookup yields CDR1 SGHNT and CDR2 YYREEE (reference sequence). The CDR3 here is CASSPGGAPEAFF. For the CDR3, the DNA is TGTGCCAGCAGCCCTGGGGGGGCCCCAGAAGCTTTCTTT.

The V call is TRBV5-6, the J call TRBJ1-1; D is ambiguous. Trimming cost V 2 bases and J 3 bases, with 8 bases left between them. The CDR3 spans 13 residues. Per germline, CDR1 SGHDT and CDR2 YYEEEE. CDR3 in DNA: TGTGCCAGCAGCTTCCGATCCCACACTGAAGCTTTCTTT. Its translation: CASSFRSHTEAFF.

This clone has a handful of counts. The chain joins TRBV7-8 to TRBJ1-1; D call uncertain. The V gene's germline CDR1 is SGHVS and CDR2 FQNEAQ. The V end lost 1 base, the J end lost 0 bases, and 3 bases lay between the germline ends. The CDR3 is 13 residues long. This CDR3 is CASSLGMNTEAFF. The DNA for the CDR3 is TGTGCCAGCAGCTTAGGGATGAACACTGAAGCTTTCTTT.

V is TRBV27 and J is TRBJ2-3; D uncertain. Between the trimmed V and J ends, which lost 9 bases and 5 bases, there was a span of 12 bases. The CDR3 extends over 12 amino acids. Germline CDR1 reads MNHEY; CDR2 reads SMNVEV (reference sequence). The CDR3 nucleotides are TGTGCCAGTCGGAGATCGGTAGATACGCAGTATTTT. It specifies CASRRSVDTQYF.

The chain uses TRBV7-9 and TRBJ2-2; D not certain. This CDR3 has 13 residues. Germline loops: CDR1 SEHNR, CDR2 FQNEAQ (reference sequence). The V and J ends lost 1 base and 6 bases respectively, with 6 bases between them. The CDR3, as DNA: TGTGCCAGCAGCTTAGAAAGTTCCGGGGAGCTGTTTTTT. Amino acids: CASSLESSGELFF.

This chain links TRBV5-5 with TRBJ2-5, with D unresolved. The CDR3 is 11 amino acids. CDR1 and CDR2 from the germline V gene are SGHKS and YYEKEE (reference sequence). V was pared by 5 bases and J by 4 bases, with 6 bases between. The CDR3 region has the DNA TGTGCCAGCAGTCTGCTAGAGACCCAGTACTTC. Translation: CASSLLETQYF.

This chain connects TRBV5-1 to TRBJ2-3; 7 bases fit TRBD1. The ends lost 0 bases at V and 4 bases at J; junction bases unmatched: 2. From germline, CDR1 is SGHRS and CDR2 YFSETQ. This CDR3 is built from 14 residues. CDR3 sequence reads: CASSLDRGADTQYF. The CDR3, as DNA: TGCGCCAGCAGCTTGGACAGGGGCGCAGATACGCAGTATTTT.

The genes are TRBV6-5 and TRBJ2-5; D gene ambiguous. The CDR3 sequence is 11 residues long. V lost 1 base and J lost 4, with 1 base in between. Per the germline V gene, CDR1 is MNHEY and CDR2 is SVGAGI. Written as DNA, the CDR3 is TGTGCCAGCAGTTACTTAGAGACCCAGTACTTC. Amino acids: CASSYLETQYF.

V and J are TRBV7-9 and TRBJ2-5, with 9 bases identical to TRBD1. This CDR3 has 16 amino acids. Losses at the gene ends were 3 bases for V and 5 bases for J; bases not matched to a gene: 10. Looked up from germline, CDR1 is SEHNR and CDR2 is FQNEAQ (reference sequence). CDR3 residues: CASSFSGTGRLETQYF. Written as DNA, the CDR3 is TGTGCCAGCAGCTTCTCCGGGACAGGGAGGCTGGAGACCCAGTACTTC.

This chain connects TRBV19 to TRBJ1-5; unclear D gene. The V end was cut by 5 bases, the J end by 7 bases, with 18 bases between. Germline CDR1 LNHDA, CDR2 SQIVND (reference sequence). This CDR3 comprises 15 residues. The CDR3 spells CASSPHSGYLQPQHF. Written as DNA, the CDR3 is TGTGCCAGTAGTCCCCATTCCGGGTATCTACAGCCCCAGCATTTT.

The chain uses TRBV11-2 and TRBJ2-7, with TRBD2 matching over 8 bases. With V trimmed by 1 base and J by 1 base, 3 bases remained unmatched. Germline CDR1 and CDR2: SGHAT and FQNNGV. The CDR3 spans 15 residues. CDR3 sequence: CASSLGASGSYEQYF. The CDR3 DNA sequence: TGTGCCAGCAGCTTAGGGGCTAGCGGGTCCTACGAGCAGTACTTC.

The chain uses TRBV7-6 and TRBJ2-5; D unclear. With 2 bases removed from V and 3 bases from J, the gap between germline ends came to 7 bases. From germline, CDR1 is SGHVS and CDR2 FNYEAQ. This CDR3 has 13 amino acids. The CDR3 spells CASSLLGKETQYF. CDR3 DNA: TGTGCCAGCAGCTTACTTGGGAAAGAGACCCAGTACTTC.

The chain employs TRBV9 and TRBJ2-2; weak D call: TRBD2 (6 bases). Germline values: CDR1 SGDLS, CDR2 YYNGEE. V lost 3 bases to trimming and J lost 4 bases, with 10 bases between them. The CDR3 runs 14 residues. The DNA for the CDR3 is TGTGCCAGCAGCGGGGGACTGACCACCGGGGAGCTGTTTTTT. This translates into CASSGGLTTGELFF.

The chain has TRBV7-2 and TRBJ2-2; D might be TRBD1 (6 bases). Germline V gene data show CDR1 as SGHTA and CDR2 as FQGNSA. With 3 bases removed from V and 1 base from J, the gap between germline ends came to 9 bases. This CDR3 region has 15 residues. CDR3 residues: CASSLAGVNTGELFF. CDR3 bases: TGTGCCAGCAGCTTGGCAGGGGTGAACACCGGGGAGCTGTTTTTT.

The chain employs TRBV6-6 and TRBJ2-3, with unresolved D. CDR3 length: 11 residues. Germline V gives CDR1 MNHNY, CDR2 SVGAGI (reference sequence). Trimming took off 5 bases at V and 3 bases at J, with 3 bases between the two ends. CDR3 DNA sequence: TGTGCCAGCAGTCGAACAGATACGCAGTATTTT. Its protein product is CASSRTDTQYF.